The sequence of this TCR beta chain was determined in a study of cytomegalovirus exposure and HLA in healthy donors. Study summary: The platform used for the roughly 130 validation repertoires matched that of the approximately 640 first-cohort repertoires, a later analysis reported. Study-wide results and limits: 164 TCR beta chains were listed as cytomegalovirus-associated. Cytomegalovirus status was reportedly diagnosed by the classifier with high specificity and sensitivity.

These donors were members of the approximately 120-subject validation cohort, a group separate from the roughly 670-subject first cohort. From germline, CDR1 is MGHDK and CDR2 SYGVNS. V lost 6 bases to trimming and J lost 4 bases; unmatched junction nucleotides: 11. The CDR3 sequence is 15 residues long. Libraries were prepared by immunoSEQ multiplex PCR; TCRdb keeps only in-frame clonotypes and omits some of them. The sample carries more than 300,000 clones, roughly 89% recorded once. As concerns this clone: Its antigen remains unidentified.

V gene TRBV25-1 combines with J gene TRBJ1-2, with 7 bases identical to TRBD1. What was sequenced was PBMCs. The receptor was isolated from a woman aged 18-35 years in good health and CMV-seronegative. For the CDR3, the DNA is TGTGCCAGCAGGAATGACAGGGTATGGGGCTATGGCTACACCTTC. This sequence encodes CASRNDRVWGYGYTF.